Listed below are T cell receptor beta chains from one sample, sequenced in a study of early stage breast cancer tumors. Assay: immunoSEQ multiplex PCR; the TCRdb copy retains only in-frame clones and omits some. The sample lists under 30,000 clones, approximately 72% occurring once. The sample consisted of blood. Receptors originate from a person in their fifties or sixties with breast cancer. The CDR3 runs from the conserved cysteine through the conserved F or W. A D gene is named only where the DNA matches it firmly. The size of a clone is reported for some rows only, either as once, few or many, or as a class for expanded clones.

clone_size: once
d_call: -
v_call: TRBV15
j_call: TRBJ2-1
cdr3_nt: TGTGCCACCAGCAGAGTGGCGGGATCCTACAATGAGCAGTTCTTC
cdr3_aa: CATSRVAGSYNEQFF

clone_size: once
d_call: TRBD2
v_call: TRBV7-9
j_call: TRBJ2-2
cdr3_nt: TGTGCCAGCAGCTTAAGAATAGCGGGGACGAATACCGGGGAGCTGTTTTTT
cdr3_aa: CASSLRIAGTNTGELFF

clone_size: once
d_call: -
v_call: TRBV19
j_call: TRBJ2-7
cdr3_nt: TGTGCCAGTAGTATAAAGCAGGGGCCCCTGGAGCAGTACTTC
cdr3_aa: CASSIKQGPLEQYF

clone_size: few
d_call: TRBD1
v_call: TRBV29-1
j_call: TRBJ1-2
cdr3_nt: TGCAGCGTTGAAGAGGGGCGCTCCGGGACAGGCCTAAGGGGCTACACCTTC
cdr3_aa: CSVEEGRSGTGLRGYTF

clone_size: -
d_call: -
v_call: TRBV30
j_call: TRBJ1-1
cdr3_nt: TGTGCCTGGAGTGTAGGGGGTTTCGGCACTGAAGCTTTCTTT
cdr3_aa: CAWSVGGFGTEAFF

clone_size: -
d_call: -
v_call: TRBV15
j_call: TRBJ2-2
cdr3_nt: TGTGCCACCAGCAGAGATTTGGGGGGGGCGAGCACCGGGGAGCTGTTTTTT
cdr3_aa: CATSRDLGGASTGELFF

clone_size: -
d_call: TRBD2
v_call: TRBV15
j_call: TRBJ2-4
cdr3_nt: TGTGCCACCAGCAGGGACTTGGGACTAGCGGACAAGAGGAGGGACATTCAGTACTTC
cdr3_aa: CATSRDLGLADKRRDIQYF

clone_size: -
d_call: TRBD2
v_call: TRBV5-1
j_call: TRBJ2-5
cdr3_nt: TGCGCCAGCAGCTTGTCCGGGACTAATTTAGGAGAGACCCAGTACTTC
cdr3_aa: CASSLSGTNLGETQYF

clone_size: few
d_call: TRBD1
v_call: TRBV6-5
j_call: TRBJ1-5
cdr3_nt: TGTGCCAGCAGAATAAGACAGGGGTCAAATCAGCCCCAGCATTTT
cdr3_aa: CASRIRQGSNQPQHF

clone_size: -
d_call: -
v_call: TRBV15
j_call: TRBJ2-5
cdr3_nt: TGTGCCACCAGCAGAGATCGCAGCCAAGAGACCCAGTACTTC
cdr3_aa: CATSRDRSQETQYF

clone_size: -
d_call: TRBD1
v_call: TRBV7-2
j_call: TRBJ1-2
cdr3_nt: TGTGCCAGCAGCTTAAGGGGGCTGAGGGGACTTAACGATGGCTACACCTTC
cdr3_aa: CASSLRGLRGLNDGYTF

clone_size: -
d_call: -
v_call: TRBV6-5
j_call: TRBJ2-7
cdr3_nt: TGTGCCAGCAGTTCCCGAGGCTACGAGCAGTACTTC
cdr3_aa: CASSSRGYEQYF

clone_size: once
d_call: -
v_call: TRBV7-2
j_call: TRBJ2-7
cdr3_nt: TGTGCCAGCAGCGAGAAATACGAGCAGTACTTC
cdr3_aa: CASSEKYEQYF

clone_size: -
d_call: TRBD1
v_call: TRBV2
j_call: TRBJ1-5
cdr3_nt: TGTGCCAGCAGTGAGGGGACAGGGGCGATTATTAGCAATCAGCCCCAGCATTTT
cdr3_aa: CASSEGTGAIISNQPQHF

clone_size: -
d_call: -
v_call: TRBV6-6
j_call: TRBJ1-5
cdr3_nt: TGTGCCAGCAGCCGGGGCAATAGCAATCAGCCCCAGCATTTT
cdr3_aa: CASSRGNSNQPQHF

clone_size: few
d_call: -
v_call: TRBV10-2
j_call: TRBJ1-2
cdr3_nt: TGCGCCAGCAGTGATGGGGCAGGGGATTATGGCTACACCTTC
cdr3_aa: CASSDGAGDYGYTF

clone_size: -
d_call: TRBD1
v_call: TRBV7-9
j_call: TRBJ2-7
cdr3_nt: TGTGCCAGCAGCTTAGGACAGGGGACCTACGAGCAGTACTTC
cdr3_aa: CASSLGQGTYEQYF

clone_size: few
d_call: -
v_call: TRBV4-1
j_call: TRBJ2-5
cdr3_nt: TGCGCCAGCAGCCGACTGCTAGGGGAGACCCAGTACTTC
cdr3_aa: CASSRLLGETQYF

clone_size: -
d_call: -
v_call: TRBV14
j_call: TRBJ2-2
cdr3_nt: TGTGCCAGCAGCCAATTCGGCCGAGGGGGAGTGGACGGGGAGCTGTTTTTT
cdr3_aa: CASSQFGRGGVDGELFF

clone_size: -
d_call: -
v_call: TRBV7-6
j_call: TRBJ2-3
cdr3_nt: TGTGCCAGCAGCCCGACTAGTTTCGGTTCAGATACGCAGTATTTT
cdr3_aa: CASSPTSFGSDTQYF

clone_size: -
d_call: -
v_call: TRBV2
j_call: TRBJ2-3
cdr3_nt: TGTGCCAGCAGTGCACGTAGCGGAAGCACAGATACGCAGTATTTT
cdr3_aa: CASSARSGSTDTQYF

clone_size: -
d_call: -
v_call: TRBV6-5
j_call: TRBJ2-7
cdr3_nt: TGTGCCAGCAGTCAGGGGACTGGCCGGACCTACGAGCAGTACTTC
cdr3_aa: CASSQGTGRTYEQYF

clone_size: -
d_call: -
v_call: TRBV6-1
j_call: TRBJ1-1
cdr3_nt: TGTGCCAGCATTAGAAGGTTAGAGAACACTGAAGCTTTCTTT
cdr3_aa: CASIRRLENTEAFF

clone_size: -
d_call: -
v_call: TRBV29-1
j_call: TRBJ2-3
cdr3_nt: TGCAGCGTTTTGGGCAGCACAGATACGCAGTATTTT
cdr3_aa: CSVLGSTDTQYF

clone_size: -
d_call: TRBD2
v_call: TRBV5-1
j_call: TRBJ2-3
cdr3_nt: TGCGCCAGCAGCCTGGGGGGGTTAGCAGATACGCAGTATTTT
cdr3_aa: CASSLGGLADTQYF

clone_size: few
d_call: TRBD1
v_call: TRBV5-1
j_call: TRBJ2-3
cdr3_nt: TGCGCCAGCAGCTTTACAGGGGGCGCAGATACGCAGTATTTT
cdr3_aa: CASSFTGGADTQYF

clone_size: -
d_call: TRBD2
v_call: TRBV7-3
j_call: TRBJ2-3
cdr3_nt: TGTGCCAGCAGCCTGGGGACTAGCGGGAGGACAGATACGCAGTATTTT
cdr3_aa: CASSLGTSGRTDTQYF

clone_size: -
d_call: TRBD1
v_call: TRBV29-1
j_call: TRBJ1-2
cdr3_nt: TGCAGCGTTAAGGGGGACAGAAGCATTAACTATGGCTACACCTTC
cdr3_aa: CSVKGDRSINYGYTF

clone_size: once
d_call: TRBD2
v_call: TRBV5-6
j_call: TRBJ2-5
cdr3_nt: TGTGCCAGCAGCTACAAGACTAGCGGGATCGGAGAGACCCAGTACTTC
cdr3_aa: CASSYKTSGIGETQYF

clone_size: once
d_call: -
v_call: TRBV6-5
j_call: TRBJ1-2
cdr3_nt: TGTGCCAGCAGTCGAGACAGTTATGGCTACACCTTC
cdr3_aa: CASSRDSYGYTF

clone_size: -
d_call: TRBD2
v_call: TRBV11-2
j_call: TRBJ2-5
cdr3_nt: TGTGCCAGCAGCTTCGAAGCGGGAAGTGGTAAGACCCAGTACTTC
cdr3_aa: CASSFEAGSGKTQYF

clone_size: once
d_call: -
v_call: TRBV6-1
j_call: TRBJ1-2
cdr3_nt: TGTGCCAGCAGTGAATTCAGGGGAGTTGGCTACACCTTC
cdr3_aa: CASSEFRGVGYTF

clone_size: once
d_call: -
v_call: TRBV2
j_call: TRBJ1-2
cdr3_nt: TGTGCCAGCAGTGATCGGGGAGGTGGATATGGCTACACCTTC
cdr3_aa: CASSDRGGGYGYTF

clone_size: -
d_call: TRBD1
v_call: TRBV5-1
j_call: TRBJ2-7
cdr3_nt: TGCGCCAGCAGCTATGGACAGGGAAGCTCCTACGAGCAGTACTTC
cdr3_aa: CASSYGQGSSYEQYF

clone_size: -
d_call: -
v_call: TRBV5-1
j_call: TRBJ2-7
cdr3_nt: TGCGCCAGCAGCCCTGGGACAACTCTGAGCTCCTACGAGCAGTACTTC
cdr3_aa: CASSPGTTLSSYEQYF

clone_size: -
d_call: -
v_call: TRBV6-5
j_call: TRBJ2-1
cdr3_nt: TGTGCCAGCGGACAGACCAATGAGCAGTTCTTC
cdr3_aa: CASGQTNEQFF

clone_size: -
d_call: -
v_call: TRBV4-1
j_call: TRBJ1-5
cdr3_nt: TGCGCCAGCAGCCTAGGCCAGAAACAGCCCCAGCATTTT
cdr3_aa: CASSLGQKQPQHF

clone_size: -
d_call: -
v_call: TRBV9
j_call: TRBJ2-5
cdr3_nt: TGTGCCAGCAGCGTAGGCACTACCCAAGAGACCCAGTACTTC
cdr3_aa: CASSVGTTQETQYF

clone_size: -
d_call: -
v_call: TRBV5-4
j_call: TRBJ2-4
cdr3_nt: TGTGCCAGCAGCTTGGGGGACTCTTTAGCCAAAAACATTCAGTACTTC
cdr3_aa: CASSLGDSLAKNIQYF

clone_size: once
d_call: TRBD1
v_call: TRBV2
j_call: TRBJ2-3
cdr3_nt: TGTGCCAGCAGTGAGGGAACAGGGGGTAAGGATACGCAGTATTTT
cdr3_aa: CASSEGTGGKDTQYF

clone_size: few
d_call: -
v_call: TRBV7-7
j_call: TRBJ2-1
cdr3_nt: TGTGCTAGCAGCTTAGGGAGCTCCTACAATGAGCAGTTCTTC
cdr3_aa: CASSLGSSYNEQFF

clone_size: -
d_call: TRBD1
v_call: TRBV30
j_call: TRBJ1-2
cdr3_nt: TGTGCCTGGGGCCGGGACAGATATAACTATGGCTACACCTTC
cdr3_aa: CAWGRDRYNYGYTF

clone_size: -
d_call: -
v_call: TRBV7-2
j_call: TRBJ2-7
cdr3_nt: TGTGCCAGCAGCTTAGAGGGAATGAGGGTGACAGAGAGCCGTTACGAGCAGTACTTC
cdr3_aa: CASSLEGMRVTESRYEQYF

clone_size: -
d_call: TRBD2
v_call: TRBV7-2
j_call: TRBJ2-2
cdr3_nt: TGTGCCAGCAGCCTCAGCGGGAGGGGCACCGGGGAGCTGTTTTTT
cdr3_aa: CASSLSGRGTGELFF

clone_size: -
d_call: -
v_call: TRBV2
j_call: TRBJ2-5
cdr3_nt: TGTGCCAGTGGGGACATGCAAGAGACCCAGTACTTC
cdr3_aa: CASGDMQETQYF

clone_size: once
d_call: -
v_call: TRBV9
j_call: TRBJ1-1
cdr3_nt: TGTGCCAGCAGCGCGGGGGGGGCGCGTGACACTGAAGCTTTCTTT
cdr3_aa: CASSAGGARDTEAFF

clone_size: -
d_call: -
v_call: TRBV6-1
j_call: TRBJ2-3
cdr3_nt: TGTGCCAGCAGTGGAGGCGTTACTAGCACAGATACGCAGTATTTT
cdr3_aa: CASSGGVTSTDTQYF

clone_size: -
d_call: -
v_call: TRBV5-4
j_call: TRBJ2-2
cdr3_nt: TGTGCCAGCAGCTTGAAGGGGTCGAACACCGGGGAGCTGTTTTTT
cdr3_aa: CASSLKGSNTGELFF

clone_size: -
d_call: TRBD1
v_call: TRBV4-1
j_call: TRBJ2-7
cdr3_nt: TGCGCCAGCAGATTGGACAGGGGGCAAGACGAGCAGTACTTC
cdr3_aa: CASRLDRGQDEQYF

clone_size: -
d_call: -
v_call: TRBV20-1
j_call: TRBJ1-1
cdr3_nt: TGCAGTGCTAGCGGGGGGACTGAAGCTTTCTTT
cdr3_aa: CSASGGTEAFF

clone_size: -
d_call: -
v_call: TRBV7-2
j_call: TRBJ1-1
cdr3_nt: TGTGCCAGCAGCTTCGGACGGTCGAACACTGAAGCTTTCTTT
cdr3_aa: CASSFGRSNTEAFF

clone_size: -
d_call: TRBD1
v_call: TRBV30
j_call: TRBJ1-1
cdr3_nt: TGTGCCTGGACCCCCTGGACAGGGAACACTGAAGCTTTCTTT
cdr3_aa: CAWTPWTGNTEAFF

clone_size: -
d_call: TRBD1
v_call: TRBV10-2
j_call: TRBJ1-2
cdr3_nt: TGCGCCAGCAGTGGGGGACAGGGAGCGAGAGGCTACACCTTC
cdr3_aa: CASSGGQGARGYTF

clone_size: few
d_call: TRBD1
v_call: TRBV7-2
j_call: TRBJ1-2
cdr3_nt: TGTGCCAGCAGCTTGTTACAGGGGGAGGTTGGCTACACCTTC
cdr3_aa: CASSLLQGEVGYTF

clone_size: -
d_call: -
v_call: TRBV7-6
j_call: TRBJ2-7
cdr3_nt: TGTGCCAGCAGCCCTAGGGCAACCTTGTACGAGCAGTACTTC
cdr3_aa: CASSPRATLYEQYF

clone_size: -
d_call: -
v_call: TRBV6-5
j_call: TRBJ2-1
cdr3_nt: TGTGCCAGCAGTTACGTTGAGCAGTTCTTC
cdr3_aa: CASSYVEQFF

clone_size: -
d_call: TRBD2
v_call: TRBV2
j_call: TRBJ2-2
cdr3_nt: TGTGCCAGCAATCCGACTAGCGGGAGGGGCGCCGGGGAGCTGTTTTTT
cdr3_aa: CASNPTSGRGAGELFF